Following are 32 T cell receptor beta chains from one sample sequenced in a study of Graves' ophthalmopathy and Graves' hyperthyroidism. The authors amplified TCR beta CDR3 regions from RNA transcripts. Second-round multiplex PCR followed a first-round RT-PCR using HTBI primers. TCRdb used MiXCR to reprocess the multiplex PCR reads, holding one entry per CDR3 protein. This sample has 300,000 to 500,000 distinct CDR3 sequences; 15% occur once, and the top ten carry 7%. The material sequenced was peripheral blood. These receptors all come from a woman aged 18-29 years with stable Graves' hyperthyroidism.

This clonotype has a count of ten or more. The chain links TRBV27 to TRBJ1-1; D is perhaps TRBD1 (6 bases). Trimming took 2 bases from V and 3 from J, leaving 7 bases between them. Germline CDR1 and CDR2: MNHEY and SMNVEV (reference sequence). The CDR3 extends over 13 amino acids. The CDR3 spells CASSLKGDTEAFF. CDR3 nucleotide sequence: TGTGCCAGCAGTTTAAAGGGGGACACTGAAGCTTTCTTT.

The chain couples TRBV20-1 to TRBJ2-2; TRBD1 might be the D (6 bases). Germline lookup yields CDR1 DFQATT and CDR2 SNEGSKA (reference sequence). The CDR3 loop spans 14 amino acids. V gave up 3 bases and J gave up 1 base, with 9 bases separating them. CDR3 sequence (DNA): TGCAGTGCTAGGCCGGGACAGAACACCGGGGAGCTGTTTTTT. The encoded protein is CSARPGQNTGELFF.

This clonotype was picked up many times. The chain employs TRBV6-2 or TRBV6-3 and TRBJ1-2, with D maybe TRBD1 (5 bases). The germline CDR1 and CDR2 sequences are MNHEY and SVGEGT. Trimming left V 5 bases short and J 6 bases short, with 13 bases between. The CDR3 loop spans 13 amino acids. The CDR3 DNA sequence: TGTGCCAGCAGTACAGGACGGGTACATGGCTACACCTTC. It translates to CASSTGRVHGYTF.

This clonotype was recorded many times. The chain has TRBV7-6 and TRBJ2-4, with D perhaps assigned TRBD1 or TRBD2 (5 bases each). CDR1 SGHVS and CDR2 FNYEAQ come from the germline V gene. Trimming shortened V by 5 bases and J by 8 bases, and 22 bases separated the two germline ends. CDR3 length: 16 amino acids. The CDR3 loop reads CASSPIRGPSRHIQYF. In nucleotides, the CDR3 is TGTGCCAGCAGCCCAATCCGGGGACCGAGTAGGCACATTCAGTACTTC.

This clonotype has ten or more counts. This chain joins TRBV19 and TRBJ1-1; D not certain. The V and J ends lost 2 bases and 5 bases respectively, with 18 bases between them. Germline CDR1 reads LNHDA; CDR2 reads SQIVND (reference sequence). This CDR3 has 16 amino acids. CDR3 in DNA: TGTGCCAGTAGTATAAATAGTTGGACCGGGGTAACTGAAGCTTTCTTT. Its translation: CASSINSWTGVTEAFF.

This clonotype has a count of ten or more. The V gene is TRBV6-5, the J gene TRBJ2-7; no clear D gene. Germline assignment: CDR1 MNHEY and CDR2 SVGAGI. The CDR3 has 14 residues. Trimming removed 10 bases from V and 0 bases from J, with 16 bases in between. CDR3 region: CATNRPGSSYEQYF. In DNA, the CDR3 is TGTGCCACAAACCGCCCAGGCAGCTCCTACGAGCAGTACTTC.

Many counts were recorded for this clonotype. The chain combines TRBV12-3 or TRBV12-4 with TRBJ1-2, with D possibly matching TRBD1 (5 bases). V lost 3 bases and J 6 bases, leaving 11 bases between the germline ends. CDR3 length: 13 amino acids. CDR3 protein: CASSFGGSHGYTF. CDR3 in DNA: TGTGCCAGCAGTTTCGGGGGAAGTCATGGCTACACCTTC.

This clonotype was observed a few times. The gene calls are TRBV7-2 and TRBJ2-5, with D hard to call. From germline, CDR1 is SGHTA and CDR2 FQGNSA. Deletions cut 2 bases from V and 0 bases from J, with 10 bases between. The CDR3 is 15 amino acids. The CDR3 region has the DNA TGTGCCAGCAGCTTAATGCGGTCGTACCAAGAGACCCAGTACTTC. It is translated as CASSLMRSYQETQYF. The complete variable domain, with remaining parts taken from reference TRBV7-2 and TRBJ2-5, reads GAGVSQSPSNKVTEKGKDVELRCDPISGHTALYWYRQSLGQGLEFLIYFQGNSAPDKSGLPSDRFSAERTGGSVSTLTIQRTQQEDSAVYLCASSLMRSYQETQYFGPGTRLLVL.

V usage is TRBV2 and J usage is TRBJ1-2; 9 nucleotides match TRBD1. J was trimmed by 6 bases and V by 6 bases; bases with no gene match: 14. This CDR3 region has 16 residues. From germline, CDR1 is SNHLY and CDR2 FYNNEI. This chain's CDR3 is CASSRTGGALSNGYTF. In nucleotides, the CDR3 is TGTGCCAGCAGCCGAACAGGGGGCGCGTTGTCAAATGGCTACACCTTC. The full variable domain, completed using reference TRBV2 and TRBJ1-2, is EPEVTQTPSHQVTQMGQEVILRCVPISNHLYFYWYRQILGQKVEFLVSFYNNEISEKSEIFDDQFSVERPDGSNFTLKIRSTKLEDSAMYFCASSRTGGALSNGYTFGSGTRLTVV.

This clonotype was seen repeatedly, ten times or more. The CDR3: CASSLLSGLDTGELFF. The CDR3 nucleotides read TGTGCCAGCAGCTTGCTTTCGGGGTTGGACACCGGGGAGCTGTTTTTT. The V call is TRBV11-2, the J call TRBJ2-2; perhaps TRBD2 as D (5 bases). The V end was cut by 3 bases, the J end by 3 bases, with 14 bases between. CDR1 is SGHAT and CDR2 is FQNNGV in the germline V gene. This CDR3 comprises 16 residues.

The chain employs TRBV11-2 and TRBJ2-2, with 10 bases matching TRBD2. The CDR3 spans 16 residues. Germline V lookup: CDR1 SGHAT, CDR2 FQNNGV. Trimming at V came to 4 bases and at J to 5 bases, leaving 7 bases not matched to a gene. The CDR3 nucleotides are TGTGCCAGCAGCTCCCCGGGACTAGCGAGGACCGGGGAGCTGTTTTTT. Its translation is CASSSPGLARTGELFF.

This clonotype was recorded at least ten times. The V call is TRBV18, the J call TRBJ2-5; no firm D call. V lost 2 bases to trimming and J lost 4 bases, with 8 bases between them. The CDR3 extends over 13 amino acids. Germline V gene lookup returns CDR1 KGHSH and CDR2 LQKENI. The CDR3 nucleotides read TGTGCCAGCTCACCATTGCGATCAGAGACCCAGTACTTC. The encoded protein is CASSPLRSETQYF.

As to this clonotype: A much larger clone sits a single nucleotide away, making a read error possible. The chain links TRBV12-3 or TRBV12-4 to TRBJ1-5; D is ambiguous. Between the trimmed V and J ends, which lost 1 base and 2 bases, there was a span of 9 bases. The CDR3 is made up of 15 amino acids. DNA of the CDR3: TGTGCCAGCAGTTTAGGGGCTACAGGCAATCAGCCCCAGCATTTT. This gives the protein CASSLGATGNQPQHF.

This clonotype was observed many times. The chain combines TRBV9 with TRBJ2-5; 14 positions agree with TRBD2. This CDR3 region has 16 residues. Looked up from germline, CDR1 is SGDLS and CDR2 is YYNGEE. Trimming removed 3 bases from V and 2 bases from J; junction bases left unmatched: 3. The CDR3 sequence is CASSARLAGGQETQYF. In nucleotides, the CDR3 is TGTGCCAGCAGCGCCCGACTAGCGGGGGGGCAAGAGACCCAGTACTTC.

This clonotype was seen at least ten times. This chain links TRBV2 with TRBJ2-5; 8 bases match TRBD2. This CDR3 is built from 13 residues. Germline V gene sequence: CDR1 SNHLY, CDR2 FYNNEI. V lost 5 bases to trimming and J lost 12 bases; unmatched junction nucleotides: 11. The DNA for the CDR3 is TGTGCCAGCAGTTCCTCCGGACTAGCAATCGAGTACTTC. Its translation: CASSSSGLAIEYF.

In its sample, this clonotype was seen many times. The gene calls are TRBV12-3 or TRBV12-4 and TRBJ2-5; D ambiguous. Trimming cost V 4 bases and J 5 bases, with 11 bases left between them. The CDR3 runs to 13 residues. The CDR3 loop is CASSSSVGETQYF. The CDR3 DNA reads TGTGCCAGCAGTTCCTCGGTTGGGGAGACCCAGTACTTC.

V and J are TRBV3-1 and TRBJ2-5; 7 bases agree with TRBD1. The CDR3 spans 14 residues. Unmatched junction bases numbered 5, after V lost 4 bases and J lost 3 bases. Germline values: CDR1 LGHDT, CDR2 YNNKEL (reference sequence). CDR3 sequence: CASSRGQREETQYF. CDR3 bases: TGTGCCAGCAGCCGGGGACAGAGGGAAGAGACCCAGTACTTC.

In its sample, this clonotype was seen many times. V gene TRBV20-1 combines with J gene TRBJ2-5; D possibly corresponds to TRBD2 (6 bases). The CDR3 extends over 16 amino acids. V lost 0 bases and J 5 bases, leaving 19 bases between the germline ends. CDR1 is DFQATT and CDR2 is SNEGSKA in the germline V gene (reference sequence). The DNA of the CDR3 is TGCAGTGCTAGAGATCTGGGGACTGCCCTCCGGGAGACCCAGTACTTC. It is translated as CSARDLGTALRETQYF.

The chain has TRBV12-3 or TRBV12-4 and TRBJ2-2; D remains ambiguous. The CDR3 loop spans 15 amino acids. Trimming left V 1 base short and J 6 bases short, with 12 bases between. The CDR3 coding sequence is TGTGCCAGCAGTTTAGTTAGAGGCGCGCCCGGGGAGCTGTTTTTT. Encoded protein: CASSLVRGAPGELFF.

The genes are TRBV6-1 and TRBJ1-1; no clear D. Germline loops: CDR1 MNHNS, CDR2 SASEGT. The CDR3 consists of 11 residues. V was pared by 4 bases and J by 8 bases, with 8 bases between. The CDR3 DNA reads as TGTGCCAGCAGTGCGGCTTTGGAAGCTTTCTTT. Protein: CASSAALEAFF.

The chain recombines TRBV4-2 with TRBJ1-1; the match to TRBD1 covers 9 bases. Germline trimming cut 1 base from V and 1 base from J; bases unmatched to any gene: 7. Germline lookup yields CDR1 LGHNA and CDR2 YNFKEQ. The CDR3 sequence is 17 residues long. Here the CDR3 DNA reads TGTGCCAGCAGCCAAGGTACAGGGGGCATAAGGAACACTGAAGCTTTCTTT. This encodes CASSQGTGGIRNTEAFF.

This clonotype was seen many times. The CDR3 DNA reads as TGTGCCATCAGTGAGTCTCCGCAGGCCCACGAGCAGTACTTC. This gives the protein CAISESPQAHEQYF. The V and J genes are TRBV10-3 and TRBJ2-7; no clear D gene. The V gene's germline CDR1 is ENHRY and CDR2 SYGVKD. V was clipped by 0 bases and J by 5 bases, with 11 bases between them. The CDR3 loop spans 14 amino acids.

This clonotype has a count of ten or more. CDR3 DNA: TGTGCCAGCAGCTTAGAGTGGGGAGCTGAAGCTTTCTTT. It encodes CASSLEWGAEAFF. The V call is TRBV7-2, the J call TRBJ1-1; D remains unclear. CDR1 and CDR2 from the germline V gene are SGHTA and FQGNSA. With 1 base removed from V and 6 bases from J, the gap between germline ends came to 9 bases. The CDR3 is 13 amino acids.

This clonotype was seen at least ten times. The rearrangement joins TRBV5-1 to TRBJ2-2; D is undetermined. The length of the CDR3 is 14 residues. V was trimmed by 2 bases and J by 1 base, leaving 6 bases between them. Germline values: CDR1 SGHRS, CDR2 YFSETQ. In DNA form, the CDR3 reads TGCGCCAGCAGCTTCTCAGGGAACACCGGGGAGCTGTTTTTT. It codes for CASSFSGNTGELFF.

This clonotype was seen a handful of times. CDR3 sequence reads: CASRTEQGTEAFF. In nucleotides, the CDR3 is TGCGCCAGCAGAACCGAACAGGGCACTGAAGCTTTCTTT. The V and J genes are TRBV5-1 and TRBJ1-1, with D possibly matching TRBD1 (6 bases). V was shortened by 5 bases and J by 4 bases, with 12 bases between the two germline ends. The CDR3 contains 13 residues. The germline V gene encodes CDR1 SGHRS and CDR2 YFSETQ.

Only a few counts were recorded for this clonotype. CDR3 coding DNA: TGTGCCAGCAGTTTAACGGGCTCTGAAGAGACCCAGTACTTC. It is translated as CASSLTGSEETQYF. The chain links TRBV27 to TRBJ2-5; D is ambiguous. The germline CDR1 and CDR2 sequences are MNHEY and SMNVEV (reference sequence). The CDR3 spans 14 residues. Trimming removed 2 bases from V and 3 bases from J, with 10 bases in between.

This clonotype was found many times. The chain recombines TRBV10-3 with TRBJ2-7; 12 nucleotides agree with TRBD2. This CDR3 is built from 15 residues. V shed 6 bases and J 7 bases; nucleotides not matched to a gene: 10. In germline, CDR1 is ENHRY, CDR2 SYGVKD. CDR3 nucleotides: TGTGCCATCAGCAGACTAGCGGGGGATGTACCGGAGCAGTACTTC. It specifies CAISRLAGDVPEQYF.

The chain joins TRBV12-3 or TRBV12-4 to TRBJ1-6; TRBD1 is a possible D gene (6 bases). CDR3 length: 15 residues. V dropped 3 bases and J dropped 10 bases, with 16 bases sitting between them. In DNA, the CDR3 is TGTGCCAGCAGTTTTCGTGGGCAGGGACAATCACCCCTCCACTTT. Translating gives CASSFRGQGQSPLHF.

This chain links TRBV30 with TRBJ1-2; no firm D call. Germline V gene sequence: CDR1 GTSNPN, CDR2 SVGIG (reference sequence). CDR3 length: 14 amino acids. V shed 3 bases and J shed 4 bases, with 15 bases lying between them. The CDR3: CAWSLGPLGYGYTF. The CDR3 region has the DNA TGTGCCTGGAGCCTCGGGCCCCTGGGCTATGGCTACACCTTC.

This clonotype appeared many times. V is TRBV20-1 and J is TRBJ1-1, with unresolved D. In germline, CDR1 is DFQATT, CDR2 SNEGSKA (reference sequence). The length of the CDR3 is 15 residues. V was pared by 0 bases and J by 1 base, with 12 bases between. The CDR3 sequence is CSARDRKGGNTEAFF. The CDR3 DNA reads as TGCAGTGCTAGAGATCGAAAGGGCGGGAACACTGAAGCTTTCTTT.

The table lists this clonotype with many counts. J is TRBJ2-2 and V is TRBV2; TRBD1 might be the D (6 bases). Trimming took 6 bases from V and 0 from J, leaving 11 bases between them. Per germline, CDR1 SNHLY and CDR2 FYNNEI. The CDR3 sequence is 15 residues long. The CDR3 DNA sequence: TGTGCCAGCAGGAGGACAGCTTCGAACACCGGGGAGCTGTTTTTT. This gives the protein CASRRTASNTGELFF.

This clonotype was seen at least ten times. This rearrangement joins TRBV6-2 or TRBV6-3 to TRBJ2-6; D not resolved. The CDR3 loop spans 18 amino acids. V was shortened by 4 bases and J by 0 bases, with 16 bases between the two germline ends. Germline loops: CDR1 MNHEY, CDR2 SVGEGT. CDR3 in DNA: TGTGCCAGCAGTTCTCTAGGTCGGCAAAGCTCTGGGGCCAACGTCCTGACTTTC. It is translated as CASSSLGRQSSGANVLTF.